Each of the 14 T cell receptor beta chains below was sequenced from the same sample in a study of regulatory T cells in long-lasting Graves disease. Through Arm-PCR of CDR3 regions and iRepertoire HTBI primers, TCR beta libraries were built. Using its own MiXCR run on the multiplex PCR reads, TCRdb lists one record per CDR3 protein. The sample consists of about 560,000 distinct CDR3 sequences, approximately 16% of them appearing once. Time point of the sample: newly diagnosed GD, antithyroid drugs for less than 3 months. PBMC RNA served as the TCR library source. This sample was also put to use in a study of T cells in Graves' hyperthyroidism and ophthalmopathy.

Sequencing used peripheral blood mononuclear cells (PBMCs), obtained at new diagnosis, from a patient treated with antithyroid drugs. The receptors stem from a man aged 18 to 35 with Graves disease.

There are many counts of this clonotype. This chain connects TRBV12-3 or TRBV12-4 to TRBJ2-7; 9 nucleotides agree with TRBD2. Trimming took 3 bases from V and 3 from J; bases not matched to a gene: 6. CDR3 size: 15 residues. The CDR3 DNA reads TGTGCCAGCAGTTTTAAGGGGACTAGCCGCTACGAGCAGTACTTC. It specifies CASSFKGTSRYEQYF.

This clonotype showed up many times. The rearrangement links TRBV20-1 to TRBJ2-7; 11 bases are shared with TRBD1. The CDR3 loop spans 16 amino acids. CDR1 DFQATT and CDR2 SNEGSKA come from the germline V gene (reference sequence). V gave up 4 bases and J gave up 4 bases; unmatched junction bases: 12. The CDR3 is CSAIKSGTGGPYEQYF. Written as DNA, the CDR3 is TGCAGTGCTATAAAATCCGGGACAGGGGGGCCATACGAGCAGTACTTC.

This clonotype was counted between two and nine times. The CDR3 coding sequence is TGTGCCAGCAACAATAGGGGACAGGGGGGTTACGAGCAGTACTTC. This translates into CASNNRGQGGYEQYF. The V call is TRBV12-3 or TRBV12-4, the J call TRBJ2-7; 11 positions agree with TRBD1. V lost 7 bases and J lost 4; bases outside the gene matches: 9. The CDR3 totals 15 residues.

This clonotype was seen repeatedly, ten times or more. CDR3 in amino acids: CASSSGASYEQYF. The CDR3, as DNA: TGTGCCAGCAGCTCCGGGGCCTCCTACGAGCAGTACTTC. The rearrangement links TRBV7-9 to TRBJ2-7; D might be TRBD1 or TRBD2, each matching 5 bases. V was shortened by 4 bases and J by 0 bases, with 7 bases between the two germline ends. Germline lookup yields CDR1 SEHNR and CDR2 FQNEAQ (reference sequence). CDR3 size: 13 residues.

This clonotype showed up many times. V is TRBV3-1 and J is TRBJ2-5; D call uncertain. The CDR3 consists of 15 residues. V lost 4 bases, J lost 5 bases, and 17 bases lay in between. CDR1 and CDR2 from the germline V gene are LGHDT and YNNKEL (reference sequence). CDR3 loop: CASSRRWWGSETQYF. The DNA of the CDR3 is TGTGCCAGCAGCCGACGTTGGTGGGGATCGGAGACCCAGTACTTC.

The genes are TRBV28 and TRBJ2-3; tentatively, D is TRBD1 (5 bases). The CDR3 has 12 residues. From germline, CDR1 is MDHEN and CDR2 SYDVKM. V lost 4 bases, J lost 8 bases, and 10 bases lay in between. The CDR3 nucleotides are TGTGCCAGCAGTTCACCAGGGCGTACGCAGTATTTT. It codes for CASSSPGRTQYF.

The chain recombines TRBV4-1 with TRBJ2-1, with 9 positions matching TRBD2. The end of the DNA fits TRBJ2-3 better, so the J call may be wrong. Germline lookup yields CDR1 MGHRA and CDR2 YSYEKL. The CDR3 runs to 17 residues. In DNA form, the CDR3 reads TGCGCCAGCAGCCAAAGCCGGACTAGCGAGTTTTCAGATACGCAGTATTTT. Translated: CASSQSRTSEFSDTQYF.

This clonotype was counted a few times. This chain uses TRBV29-1 with TRBJ2-7; 8 nucleotides agree with TRBD1. V shed 7 bases, J shed 5 bases, and the junction held 7 bases outside the gene matches. Germline values: CDR1 SQVTM, CDR2 ANQGSEA. The length of the CDR3 is 12 residues. The DNA of the CDR3 is TGCAGCGCCGCGACAGGGGACCACGAGCAGTACTTC. Its translation is CSAATGDHEQYF.

This clonotype has ten or more counts. The chain is built from TRBV5-5 and TRBJ2-3; D gene unclear. This CDR3 region has 16 residues. Trimming shortened V by 0 bases and J by 0 bases, and 11 bases separated the two germline ends. CDR1 and CDR2 (germline): SGHKS, YYEKEE (reference sequence). The CDR3 nucleotides read TGTGCCAGCAGCTTGGAGGCGTTTTCTAGCACAGATACGCAGTATTTT. It translates to CASSLEAFSSTDTQYF.

In this sample, this clonotype turned up many times. The chain employs TRBV29-1 and TRBJ2-7, with D uncertain. The germline V gene has CDR1 SQVTM and CDR2 ANQGSEA. Trimming left V 2 bases short and J 1 base short, with 9 bases between. CDR3 length: 13 amino acids. The CDR3 DNA reads TGCAGCGTTGAACTAGGCTTGTCCTACGAGCAGTACTTC. Its protein is CSVELGLSYEQYF.

The chain has TRBV18 and TRBJ1-1; unclear D gene. This CDR3 region has 15 residues. Germline-derived CDR1 and CDR2 are KGHSH and LQKENI. Deletions cut 3 bases from V and 1 base from J, with 12 bases between. CDR3 nucleotides: TGTGCCAGCTCACCCCTTTTCGGGCAGAACACTGAAGCTTTCTTT. Protein sequence: CASSPLFGQNTEAFF.

V gene TRBV29-1 combines with J gene TRBJ2-3; D remains ambiguous. Germline V CDR1 and CDR2: SQVTM, ANQGSEA. There are 14 residues in the CDR3. Between the trimmed V and J ends, which lost 4 bases and 1 base, there was a span of 12 bases. The CDR3 DNA is TGCAGCGTTGTAGGGCGCCTCCGCACAGATACGCAGTATTTT. Its protein is CSVVGRLRTDTQYF.

This clonotype occurred a few times. The chain has TRBV4-1 and TRBJ2-5; 9 nucleotides match TRBD1. The CDR3 consists of 15 residues. Trimming at V came to 4 bases and at J to 3 bases, leaving 6 bases not matched to a gene. Germline V lookup: CDR1 MGHRA, CDR2 YSYEKL. CDR3 protein: CASSLWDRVEETQYF. CDR3 nucleotides: TGCGCCAGCAGCCTCTGGGACAGGGTAGAAGAGACCCAGTACTTC.

This clonotype showed up just a few times. This rearrangement joins TRBV28 to TRBJ2-2; 7 bases match TRBD1. The CDR3 contains 16 residues. V lost 5 bases and J lost 0; bases outside the gene matches: 6. Germline V CDR1 and CDR2: MDHEN, SYDVKM. DNA for the CDR3: TGTGCCAGCAGTCCCTTGGACAGGCCGAACACCGGGGAGCTGTTTTTT. This codes for CASSPLDRPNTGELFF.